Sequencing of this T cell receptor beta chain was carried out in a study of blood T cell repertoires in COVID-19. CDR1 MNHEY and CDR2 SVGEGT come from the germline V gene. This CDR3 has 15 amino acids. Germline trimming cut 4 bases from V and 10 bases from J; bases unmatched to any gene: 7. Produced via immunoSEQ multiplex PCR; TCRdb's table is partial and in-frame only. The sample includes 90,000 to 140,000 clones, 81% seen only once; the top ten take over 35%. The chain joins TRBV6-2 or TRBV6-3 to TRBJ2-1; TRBD2 matches 13 bases. The sequence came from a man older than 75 with acute or convalescent COVID-19. Sequenced material: peripheral blood. The CDR3 loop is CASSFRGLAGKEQFF. In DNA, the CDR3 is TGTGCCAGCAGTTTCCGGGGACTAGCGGGAAAGGAGCAGTTCTTC.